This is a list of T cell receptor beta chains from one sample in a study of CD8+CD57+ T cells in acquired aplastic anemia. MiXCR was run by TCRdb on the reads, yielding one entry per CDR3 protein. This table holds 150,000 or so distinct CDR3 sequences, approximately 52% found once. The sample consisted of sorted CD4+, CD8+, or CD8+CD57+ T cells (not recorded which) from PBMCs. These receptors were collected from a human donor with aplastic anemia. Each CDR3 is given with its conserved first and last residue. The D gene is left open where the match is weak. Some rows have no size entry. The others give once, few or many, or a class for an expanded clone.

D gene	V gene	clone size	J gene	CDR3 protein	CDR3 DNA
TRBD1	TRBV10-3	-	TRBJ2-2	CASQGANTGELFF	TGTGCCTCGCAGGGGGCGAACACCGGGGAGCTGTTTTTT
-	TRBV2	few	TRBJ1-5	CASRPPGTSNQPQHF	TGTGCCAGCAGACCCCCCGGGACGAGCAATCAGCCCCAGCATTTT
-	TRBV6-5	-	TRBJ2-7	CASSYAGAPYEQYF	TGTGCCAGCAGTTACGCAGGGGCCCCCTACGAGCAGTACTTC
TRBD1	TRBV27	few	TRBJ2-7	CASSPGQGNSYEQYF	TGTGCCAGCAGTCCCGGACAGGGAAACTCCTACGAGCAGTACTTC
TRBD2	TRBV20-1	-	TRBJ2-5	CSARGPSGRALETQYF	TGCAGTGCTAGAGGCCCTAGCGGGAGGGCCCTAGAGACCCAGTACTTC
TRBD2	TRBV20-1	once	TRBJ2-1	CSARVSRAGVSYNEQFF	TGCAGTGCTAGAGTGTCGAGGGCGGGAGTCTCCTACAATGAGCAGTTCTTC
TRBD1	TRBV10-3	-	TRBJ2-1	CAISDRDREYNEQFF	TGTGCCATCAGTGACCGGGACAGGGAGTACAATGAGCAGTTCTTC
-	TRBV24-1	few	TRBJ1-6	CATSDARSGRNNSPLHF	TGTGCCACCAGTGATGCACGATCGGGACGGAATAATTCACCCCTCCACTTT
-	TRBV20-1	-	TRBJ2-7	CSYPGGNEQYF	TGCAGTTACCCTGGGGGCAACGAGCAGTACTTC
-	TRBV4-1	many	TRBJ2-5	CASSQGRGETQYF	TGCGCCAGCAGCCAAGGAAGGGGGGAGACCCAGTACTTC
-	TRBV10-3	few	TRBJ2-1	CATGIHNEQFF	TGTGCCACTGGGATACACAATGAGCAGTTCTTC
-	TRBV11-1	-	TRBJ1-2	CASSLEVRADLYGYTF	TGTGCCAGCAGCTTAGAGGTTCGGGCGGACCTCTATGGCTACACCTTC
-	TRBV7-2	few	TRBJ2-3	CASSLDHADTQYF	TGTGCCAGCAGCTTAGACCATGCAGATACGCAGTATTTT
-	TRBV19	many	TRBJ2-7	CASSIGQLREQYF	TGTGCCAGTAGTATAGGACAGCTTCGGGAGCAGTACTTC
-	TRBV10-3	few	TRBJ1-1	CAISESAEAFF	TGTGCCATCAGTGAGTCAGCTGAAGCTTTCTTT
-	TRBV19	-	TRBJ2-3	CASSIAPGLGGSQYF	TGTGCCAGTAGTATCGCACCGGGACTGGGAGGATCGCAGTATTTT
TRBD1	TRBV11-2	-	TRBJ2-3	CASRGTGGDTDTQYF	TGTGCCAGCAGGGGGACAGGGGGCGACACAGATACGCAGTATTTT
-	TRBV7-9	few	TRBJ2-3	CASSRGGEQYF	TGTGCCAGCAGCCGGGGCGGTGAGCAGTATTTT
TRBD2	TRBV11-2	-	TRBJ2-1	CASSPHTSGRVNEQFF	TGTGCCAGCAGCCCACACACTAGCGGGAGAGTTAATGAGCAGTTCTTC
TRBD2	TRBV20-1	-	TRBJ2-3	CSARDSLAGGDTQYF	TGCAGTGCTAGAGATTCACTAGCGGGAGGAGATACGCAGTATTTT
-	TRBV14	-	TRBJ2-6	CATSQDTNVLTF	TGTGCCACCAGTCAGGACACCAACGTCCTGACTTTC
-	TRBV7-6	-	TRBJ1-2	CASSLTRGAHYGYTF	TGTGCCAGCAGTCTTACACGGGGCGCGCACTATGGCTACACCTTC
-	TRBV10-3	few	TRBJ2-1	CAISDAESSYNEQFF	TGTGCCATCAGTGACGCGGAGAGCTCCTACAATGAGCAGTTCTTC
TRBD2	TRBV6-2/TRBV6-3	-	TRBJ2-3	CASSYLTSSDTQYF	TGTGCCAGCAGTTACTTGACTAGCTCAGATACGCAGTATTTT
TRBD1	TRBV10-3	-	TRBJ2-1	CASGNRDRVYGYNEQFF	TGTGCCAGCGGAAACCGGGACAGGGTTTATGGCTACAATGAGCAGTTCTTC
-	TRBV6-2/TRBV6-3	many	TRBJ2-7	CATRSYEQYF	TGTGCCACCAGGAGTTACGAGCAGTACTTC
TRBD1	TRBV2	-	TRBJ2-7	CASRGDRGAPYEQYF	TGTGCCAGCAGGGGGGACAGGGGGGCTCCCTACGAGCAGTACTTC
-	TRBV20-1	-	TRBJ2-7	CSARSGLTYEQYF	TGCAGTGCTAGAAGCGGTTTGACCTACGAGCAGTACTTC
-	TRBV7-8	-	TRBJ2-7	CASSLARGTQEQYF	TGTGCCAGCAGCTTAGCAAGAGGGACGCAGGAGCAGTACTTC
-	TRBV6-4	-	TRBJ2-1	CASSAAPTGENEQFF	TGTGCCAGCAGCGCCGCTCCGACAGGTGAGAATGAGCAGTTCTTC
TRBD1	TRBV2	-	TRBJ1-2	CASSPRGQGGSYGYTF	TGTGCCAGCAGTCCCAGAGGGCAGGGGGGAAGCTATGGCTACACCTTC
-	TRBV10-3	many	TRBJ1-1	CAISEKEEAFF	TGTGCCATCAGTGAGAAAGAGGAAGCTTTCTTT
-	TRBV11-2	many	TRBJ2-5	CASSLFIAQETQYF	TGTGCCAGCAGCTTATTCATAGCCCAAGAGACCCAGTACTTC
TRBD1	TRBV11-2	-	TRBJ1-6	CASSVHRGSSYNSPLHF	TGTGCCAGCAGCGTCCACAGGGGAAGCTCCTATAATTCACCCCTCCACTTT
-	TRBV7-8	-	TRBJ2-1	CASSFGTSGVF	TGTGCCAGCAGCTTTGGGACCTCGGGGGTCTTC
TRBD1	TRBV2	many	TRBJ1-1	CASSGDRGMNTEAFF	TGTGCCAGCAGTGGGGACAGGGGGATGAACACTGAAGCTTTCTTT
-	TRBV11-1	-	TRBJ2-7	CASSSSASYEQYF	TGTGCCAGCAGTTCTAGCGCTTCCTACGAGCAGTACTTC
-	TRBV19	few	TRBJ2-3	CASKVEGTDTQYF	TGTGCCAGTAAGGTAGAAGGGACAGATACGCAGTATTTT
TRBD1	TRBV2	many	TRBJ2-1	CASSPGTGDYNEQFF	TGTGCCAGCAGTCCCGGGACAGGGGACTACAATGAGCAGTTCTTC
TRBD1	TRBV19	-	TRBJ2-7	CASMGTGGEDEQYF	TGTGCCAGTATGGGGACAGGGGGCGAAGACGAGCAGTACTTC
-	TRBV5-8	-	TRBJ2-7	CASSLDKYEQYF	TGTGCCAGCAGCTTGGACAAGTACGAGCAGTACTTC
TRBD1	TRBV7-2	many	TRBJ1-3	CASSLGTGSYTIYF	TGTGCCAGCAGCTTAGGGACAGGCAGCTACACCATATATTTT
TRBD2	TRBV24-1	-	TRBJ2-1	CATSDLDREGLWNEQFF	TGTGCCACCAGTGATTTAGACCGGGAGGGTCTTTGGAATGAGCAGTTCTTC